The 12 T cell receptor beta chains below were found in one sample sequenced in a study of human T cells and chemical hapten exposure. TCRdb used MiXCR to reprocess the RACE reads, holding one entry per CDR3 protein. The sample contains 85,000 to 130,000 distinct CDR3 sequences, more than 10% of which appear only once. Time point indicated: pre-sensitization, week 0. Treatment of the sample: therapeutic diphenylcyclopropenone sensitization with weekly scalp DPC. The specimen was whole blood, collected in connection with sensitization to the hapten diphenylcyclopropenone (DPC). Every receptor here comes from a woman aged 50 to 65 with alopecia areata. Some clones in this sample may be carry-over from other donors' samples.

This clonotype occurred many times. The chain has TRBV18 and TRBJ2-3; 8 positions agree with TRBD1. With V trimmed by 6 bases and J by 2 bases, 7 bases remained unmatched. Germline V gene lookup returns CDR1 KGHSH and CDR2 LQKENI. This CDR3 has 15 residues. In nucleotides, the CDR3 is TGTGCCAGCTCCCCCAGGACAGGGAACACAGATACGCAGTATTTT. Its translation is CASSPRTGNTDTQYF.

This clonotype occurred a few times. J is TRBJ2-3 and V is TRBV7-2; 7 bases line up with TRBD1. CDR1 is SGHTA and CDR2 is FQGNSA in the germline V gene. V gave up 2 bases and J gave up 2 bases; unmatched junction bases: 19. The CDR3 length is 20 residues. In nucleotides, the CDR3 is TGTGCCAGCAGCTTATGGCCCTACCTTATCCGGGACAGAACCACAGATACGCAGTATTTT. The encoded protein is CASSLWPYLIRDRTTDTQYF.

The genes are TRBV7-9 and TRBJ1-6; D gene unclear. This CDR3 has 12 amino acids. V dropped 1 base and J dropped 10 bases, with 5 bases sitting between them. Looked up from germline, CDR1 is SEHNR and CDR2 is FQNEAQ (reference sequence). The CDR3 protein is CASSLDLSPLHF. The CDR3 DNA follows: TGTGCCAGCAGCTTAGATCTCTCACCCCTCCACTTT.

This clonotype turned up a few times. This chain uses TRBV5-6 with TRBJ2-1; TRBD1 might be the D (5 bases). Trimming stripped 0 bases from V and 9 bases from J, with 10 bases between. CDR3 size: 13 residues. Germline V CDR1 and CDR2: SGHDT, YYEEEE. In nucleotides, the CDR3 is TGTGCCAGCAGCTTGGGCAGGGCCGGTGAGCAGTTCTTC. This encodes CASSLGRAGEQFF.

The CDR3 sequence: CSARPRETSPADTQYF. CDR3 in DNA: TGCAGTGCTAGGCCGCGGGAGACTAGCCCGGCAGATACGCAGTATTTT. This chain joins TRBV20-1 and TRBJ2-3, with 7 bases lining up with TRBD2. V gave up 3 bases and J gave up 4 bases; unmatched junction bases: 13. The length of the CDR3 is 16 residues. CDR1 and CDR2 from the germline V gene are DFQATT and SNEGSKA (reference sequence).

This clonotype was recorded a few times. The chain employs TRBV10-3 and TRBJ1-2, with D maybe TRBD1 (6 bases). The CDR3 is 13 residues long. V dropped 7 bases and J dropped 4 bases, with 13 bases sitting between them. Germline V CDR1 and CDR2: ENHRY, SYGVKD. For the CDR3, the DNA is TGTGCCATCAAAGGGGACATAACCTATGGCTACACCTTC. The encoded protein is CAIKGDITYGYTF.

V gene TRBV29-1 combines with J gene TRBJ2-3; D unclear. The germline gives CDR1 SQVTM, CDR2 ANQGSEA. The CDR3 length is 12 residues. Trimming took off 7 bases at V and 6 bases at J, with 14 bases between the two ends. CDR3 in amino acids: CSAGRYGDTQYF. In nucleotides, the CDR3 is TGCAGCGCTGGACGGTATGGGGATACGCAGTATTTT.

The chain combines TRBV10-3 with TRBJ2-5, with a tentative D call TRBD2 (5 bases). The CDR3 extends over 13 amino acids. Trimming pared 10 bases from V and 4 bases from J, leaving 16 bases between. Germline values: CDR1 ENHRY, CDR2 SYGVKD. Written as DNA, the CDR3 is TGTGCCACCCGGGCGGGCATGGGAGAGACCCAGTACTTC. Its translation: CATRAGMGETQYF.

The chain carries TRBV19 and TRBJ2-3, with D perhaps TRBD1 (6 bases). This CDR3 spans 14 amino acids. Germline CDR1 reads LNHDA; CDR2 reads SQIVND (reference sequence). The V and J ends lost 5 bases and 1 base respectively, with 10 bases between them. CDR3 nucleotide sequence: TGTGCCAGTAGTCAGCCAGGGGGCACAGATACGCAGTATTTT. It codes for CASSQPGGTDTQYF.

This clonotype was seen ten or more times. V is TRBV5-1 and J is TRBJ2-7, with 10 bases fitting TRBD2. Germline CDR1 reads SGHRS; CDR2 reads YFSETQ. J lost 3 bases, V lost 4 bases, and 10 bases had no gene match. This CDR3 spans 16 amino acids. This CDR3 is CASSPSGLADNYEQYF. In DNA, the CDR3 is TGCGCCAGCAGCCCGTCCGGACTAGCGGACAACTACGAGCAGTACTTC.

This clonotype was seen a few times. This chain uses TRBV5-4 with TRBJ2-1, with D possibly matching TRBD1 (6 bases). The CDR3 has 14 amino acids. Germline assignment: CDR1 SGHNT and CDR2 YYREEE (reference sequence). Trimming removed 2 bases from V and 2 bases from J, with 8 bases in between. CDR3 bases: TGTGCCAGCAGCTTCCGGGACACCTACAATGAGCAGTTCTTC. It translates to CASSFRDTYNEQFF.

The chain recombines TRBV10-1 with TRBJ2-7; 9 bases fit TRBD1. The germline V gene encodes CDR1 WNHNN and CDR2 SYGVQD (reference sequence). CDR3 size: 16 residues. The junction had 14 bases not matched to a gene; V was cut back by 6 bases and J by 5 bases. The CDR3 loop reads CASSPRDREELDEQYF. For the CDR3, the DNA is TGCGCCAGCAGCCCCCGGGACAGGGAGGAGTTGGACGAGCAGTACTTC.